These 30 T cell receptor beta chains were sequenced from one sample in a study of cytomegalovirus exposure and HLA in healthy donors. Primers for the PCR totalled 60 Vbeta and 13 Jbeta. Method: immunoSEQ multiplex PCR; TCRdb's copy keeps in-frame clones and lacks some. The profile shows about 120,000 clones, around three quarters of them singletons. The source material was PBMCs. The source of these receptors is a female donor in good health and CMV-seronegative.

This clone was counted between two and nine times. The CDR3 nucleotides are TGTGCCAGTAGTATCGGGGGTTCACCCCTCCACTTT. Translation: CASSIGGSPLHF. The V call is TRBV19, the J call TRBJ1-6; perhaps TRBD1 as D (5 bases). Trimming pared 3 bases from V and 9 bases from J, leaving 6 bases between. This CDR3 has 12 residues. Germline CDR1 LNHDA, CDR2 SQIVND (reference sequence).

The chain has TRBV11-2 and TRBJ1-6; D perhaps matches TRBD1 (6 bases). The V gene lost 1 base and the J gene lost 2 bases, with 12 bases spanning the gap. CDR3 length: 17 amino acids. Germline V CDR1 and CDR2: SGHAT, FQNNGV. CDR3 sequence reads: CASSLGGPRTYNSPLHF. CDR3 sequence (DNA): TGTGCCAGCAGCTTAGGGGGGCCGAGGACCTATAATTCACCCCTCCACTTT.

The chain links TRBV7-9 to TRBJ2-7; TRBD2 aligns across 7 bases. The germline CDR1 and CDR2 sequences are SEHNR and FQNEAQ (reference sequence). CDR3 size: 12 residues. Germline trimming cut 8 bases from V and 4 bases from J; bases unmatched to any gene: 5. The CDR3 DNA sequence: TGTGCCAGCGGGGGGGACGGGTACGAGCAGTACTTC. Translation gives CASGGDGYEQYF.

The chain combines TRBV7-7 with TRBJ2-2; D is unclear. CDR3 length: 15 residues. V dropped 5 bases and J dropped 7 bases, with 17 bases sitting between them. The germline V gene encodes CDR1 SSHAT and CDR2 FNYEAQ (reference sequence). CDR3 coding DNA: TGTGCCAGCAGCCGACTCTCACTGACTGGCGGGGAGCTGTTTTTT. This sequence encodes CASSRLSLTGGELFF.

The chain has TRBV30 and TRBJ2-6, with D possibly matching TRBD1 (8 bases). V was clipped by 1 base and J by 4 bases, with 20 bases between them. Germline values: CDR1 GTSNPN, CDR2 SVGIG (reference sequence). The CDR3 has 18 amino acids. As DNA, the CDR3 is TGTGCCTGGAGTGGAGCTACAGGGGGGAGGGACGGGGCCAACGTCCTGACTTTC. Translating gives CAWSGATGGRDGANVLTF.

V is TRBV2 and J is TRBJ2-3; D may be TRBD2 (6 bases). The V end lost 9 bases, the J end lost 0 bases, and 16 bases lay between the germline ends. This CDR3 is 15 amino acids long. Germline CDR1 and CDR2: SNHLY and FYNNEI. The CDR3 DNA follows: TGTGCCAGTACCCCGGGACTCCTAAGCACAGATACGCAGTATTTT. Translating gives CASTPGLLSTDTQYF.

The chain couples TRBV7-2 to TRBJ2-1; a weak D match, TRBD2 (5 bases). CDR1 is SGHTA and CDR2 is FQGNSA in the germline V gene. This CDR3 is built from 16 residues. V was trimmed by 5 bases and J by 3 bases, leaving 17 bases between them. CDR3 region: CASSAPLAIFYNEQFF. In nucleotides, the CDR3 is TGTGCCAGCAGCGCCCCTCTAGCTATATTCTACAATGAGCAGTTCTTC. The full variable domain, in which reference TRBV7-2 and TRBJ2-1 provide the parts outside the CDR3, is GAGVSQSPSNKVTEKGKDVELRCDPISGHTALYWYRQSLGQGLEFLIYFQGNSAPDKSGLPSDRFSAERTGGSVSTLTIQRTQQEDSAVYLCASSAPLAIFYNEQFFGPGTRLTVL.

The chain employs TRBV7-3 and TRBJ2-1, with TRBD2 identical over 9 bases. CDR1 and CDR2 from the germline V gene are SGHTA and FQGTGA. J was trimmed by 5 bases and V by 2 bases; bases with no gene match: 7. This CDR3 contains 16 residues. CDR3 amino acids: CASSLSGSGGNNEQFF. Here the CDR3 DNA reads TGTGCCAGCAGCTTATCCGGTAGCGGGGGCAACAATGAGCAGTTCTTC. Full variable domain (remainder filled in from reference TRBV7-3 and TRBJ2-1): GAGVSQTPSNKVTEKGKYVELRCDPISGHTALYWYRQSLGQGPEFLIYFQGTGAADDSGLPNDRFFAVRPEGSVSTLKIQRTERGDSAVYLCASSLSGSGGNNEQFFGPGTRLTVL.

This clone has only one observation. The V gene is TRBV6-1, the J gene TRBJ1-2; 7 nucleotides align to TRBD1. With 6 bases clipped from V and 4 bases from J, the junction kept 8 bases outside the gene matches. CDR3 length equals 14 residues. CDR1 is MNHNS and CDR2 is SASEGT in the germline V gene. The CDR3 here is CASSPATGPYGYTF. The CDR3 nucleotides are TGTGCCAGCAGCCCAGCGACAGGGCCCTATGGCTACACCTTC.

The gene calls are TRBV13 and TRBJ2-3; a weak D match, TRBD1 (6 bases). V shed 0 bases and J shed 1 base, with 8 bases lying between them. CDR3 size: 15 residues. The germline CDR1 and CDR2 sequences are PRHDT and FYEKMQ (reference sequence). The CDR3: CASSLGQGGTDTQYF. The CDR3 bases are TGTGCCAGCAGCTTAGGACAGGGTGGCACAGATACGCAGTATTTT.

The chain has TRBV30 and TRBJ1-5; D unresolved. The CDR3 extends over 13 amino acids. CDR1 is GTSNPN, CDR2 SVGIG, per germline (reference sequence). V was cut by 2 bases and J by 6 bases, with 11 bases left in between. CDR3 amino acids: CAWSTGRGQPQHF. CDR3 coding DNA: TGTGCCTGGAGTACGGGGAGAGGTCAGCCCCAGCATTTT.

This chain joins TRBV19 and TRBJ2-2; the match to TRBD1 covers 9 bases. J was trimmed by 7 bases and V by 2 bases; bases with no gene match: 5. The CDR3 is made up of 15 amino acids. The V gene's germline CDR1 is LNHDA and CDR2 SQIVND (reference sequence). CDR3 protein: CASSIWTGEDGELFF. CDR3 DNA sequence: TGTGCCAGTAGTATATGGACAGGGGAGGACGGGGAGCTGTTTTTT.

This clone showed up just a few times. The V call is TRBV6-5, the J call TRBJ2-7; tentative D call: TRBD2 (6 bases). Between the trimmed V and J ends, which lost 4 bases and 3 bases, there was a span of 10 bases. The CDR3 covers 13 residues. Germline-derived CDR1 and CDR2 are MNHEY and SVGAGI. Written as DNA, the CDR3 is TGTGCCAGCAGTTTAGTCGGGGGCTACGAGCAGTACTTC. This translates into CASSLVGGYEQYF.

The rearrangement links TRBV28 to TRBJ1-5; no clear D. The length of the CDR3 is 15 residues. Germline V lookup: CDR1 MDHEN, CDR2 SYDVKM. Deletions cut 5 bases from V and 0 bases from J, with 11 bases between. This CDR3 is CASSPGLSSNQPQHF. CDR3 coding DNA: TGTGCCAGCAGTCCAGGACTGTCTAGCAATCAGCCCCAGCATTTT.

This clone has a handful of counts. V usage is TRBV30 and J usage is TRBJ1-4; D gene ambiguous. Per germline, CDR1 GTSNPN and CDR2 SVGIG (reference sequence). The CDR3 consists of 12 residues. Trimming took off 6 bases at V and 5 bases at J, with 10 bases between the two ends. The CDR3 sequence: CACSTRNEKLFF. In DNA form, the CDR3 reads TGTGCCTGTTCCACGCGGAATGAAAAACTGTTTTTT.

This clone has only one observation. The genes are TRBV28 and TRBJ2-2; 15 nucleotides agree with TRBD2. The CDR3 contains 19 residues. CDR1 is MDHEN and CDR2 is SYDVKM in the germline V gene. Trimming removed 6 bases from V and 4 bases from J; junction bases left unmatched: 12. CDR3 coding DNA: TGTGCCAGCAGCCGACGGACTAGCGGGGGGGCCTATGGCACCGGGGAGCTGTTTTTT. This codes for CASSRRTSGGAYGTGELFF.

This clone was counted between two and nine times. The chain links TRBV6-4 to TRBJ2-3, with 9 bases aligning to TRBD2. The junction had 3 bases not matched to a gene; V was cut back by 4 bases and J by 1 base. The CDR3 consists of 15 residues. The germline V gene has CDR1 MRHNA and CDR2 SNTAGT. This chain's CDR3 is CASSVVAGGTDTQYF. The CDR3 region has the DNA TGTGCCAGCAGTGTCGTAGCGGGGGGCACAGATACGCAGTATTTT.

The chain is built from TRBV11-1 and TRBJ1-3; 7 nucleotides match TRBD1. CDR1 is SGHAT, CDR2 FQDESV, per germline (reference sequence). V trimming: 4 bases; J trimming: 0 bases; junction bases outside the gene matches: 6. The CDR3 has 16 amino acids. The CDR3 coding sequence is TGTGCCAGCAGCTGGGGACAGCTCGACTCTGGAAACACCATATATTTT. The encoded protein is CASSWGQLDSGNTIYF.

This rearrangement joins TRBV27 to TRBJ2-1, with 7 bases that match TRBD1. The CDR3 has 13 residues. The germline CDR1 and CDR2 sequences are MNHEY and SMNVEV (reference sequence). With V trimmed by 8 bases and J by 9 bases, 10 bases remained unmatched. The DNA of the CDR3 is TGTGCCAGCGCCGAGCTAGGGGGCGTTGAGCAGTTCTTC. It specifies CASAELGGVEQFF.

This clone was observed a few times. V usage is TRBV6-5 and J usage is TRBJ1-4, with D uncertain. The germline CDR1 and CDR2 sequences are MNHEY and SVGAGI. The V gene lost 4 bases and the J gene lost 7 bases, with 4 bases spanning the gap. The CDR3 totals 11 residues. DNA of the CDR3: TGTGCCAGCAGTTCGGGTGAAAAACTGTTTTTT. Its protein product is CASSSGEKLFF.

The chain couples TRBV19 to TRBJ2-1; the D gene is possibly TRBD1 (6 bases). Trimming took 7 bases from V and 5 from J, leaving 12 bases between them. This CDR3 has 13 residues. CDR1 is LNHDA and CDR2 is SQIVND in the germline V gene (reference sequence). The CDR3 here is CASMGDTNNEQFF. The CDR3, as DNA: TGTGCCAGTATGGGGGACACAAACAATGAGCAGTTCTTC.

The rearrangement links TRBV30 to TRBJ2-1; 7 nucleotides line up with TRBD2. Germline V gene sequence: CDR1 GTSNPN, CDR2 SVGIG (reference sequence). The CDR3 has 13 residues. The junction had 9 bases not matched to a gene; V was cut back by 3 bases and J by 10 bases. The CDR3 region has the DNA TGTGCCTGGAGCCGGACTCCCGGGGGGGAGCAGTTCTTC. Translation gives CAWSRTPGGEQFF.

The rearrangement joins TRBV19 to TRBJ1-2; tentative D call: TRBD1 (6 bases). CDR3 length equals 16 residues. From germline, CDR1 is LNHDA and CDR2 SQIVND (reference sequence). V was cut by 3 bases and J by 7 bases, with 21 bases left in between. The CDR3 spells CASSIFSTGLGGGYTF. Here the CDR3 DNA reads TGTGCCAGTAGTATTTTTTCGACAGGACTTGGGGGTGGCTACACCTTC. Full variable domain (missing parts from reference TRBV19 and TRBJ1-2): DGGITQSPKYLFRKEGQNVTLSCEQNLNHDAMYWYRQDPGQGLRLIYYSQIVNDFQKGDIAEGYSVSREKKESFPLTVTSAQKNPTAFYLCASSIFSTGLGGGYTFGSGTRLTVV.

The chain carries TRBV15 and TRBJ1-2, with 8 bases fitting TRBD1. V shed 3 bases, J shed 8 bases, and the junction held 8 bases outside the gene matches. Germline V gene lookup returns CDR1 LNHNV and CDR2 YYDKDF (reference sequence). This CDR3 has 14 amino acids. The CDR3 DNA reads as TGTGCCACCAGCAGGGGCGGACAGGGTCAGGGCTACACCTTC. Residues: CATSRGGQGQGYTF.

The chain employs TRBV5-1 and TRBJ2-5, with 9 nucleotides matching TRBD2. The V and J ends lost 3 bases and 9 bases, in that order; junction bases with no gene match: 21. Per the germline V gene, CDR1 is SGHRS and CDR2 is YFSETQ. This CDR3 contains 18 residues. The CDR3 spells CASSSRSGGVDRTEAQYF. The CDR3, as DNA: TGCGCCAGCAGCTCCCGTAGCGGGGGAGTTGATCGCACCGAGGCCCAGTACTTC. Supplemented by reference TRBV5-1 and TRBJ2-5, the full variable domain reads KAGVTQTPRYLIKTRGQQVTLSCSPISGHRSVSWYQQTPGQGLQFLFEYFSETQRNKGNFPGRFSGRQFSNSRSEMNVSTLELGDSALYLCASSSRSGGVDRTEAQYFGPGTRLLVL.

This chain uses TRBV5-8 with TRBJ2-1, with a possible D match to TRBD2 (6 bases). Per the germline V gene, CDR1 is SGHTS and CDR2 is YDEGEE. The CDR3 is made up of 12 amino acids. Trimming stripped 3 bases from V and 14 bases from J, with 15 bases between. CDR3: CASSSHVPGEFF. CDR3 sequence (DNA): TGTGCCAGCAGCTCGCACGTCCCGGGGGAGTTCTTC.

This chain uses TRBV25-1 with TRBJ1-1; D unresolved. CDR3 size: 14 residues. Germline loops: CDR1 MGHDK, CDR2 SYGVNS. The V and J ends lost 5 bases and 3 bases respectively, with 13 bases between them. CDR3 sequence (DNA): TGTGCCAGCAGTCCCGAACCGAGGGACACTGAAGCTTTCTTT. Its protein is CASSPEPRDTEAFF.

The sample holds a few counts of this clone. The V call is TRBV5-8, the J call TRBJ2-1; possible D gene TRBD2, 5 bases. CDR3 size: 13 residues. Germline CDR1 and CDR2: SGHTS and YDEGEE. The V and J ends lost 1 base and 5 bases respectively, with 7 bases between them. The CDR3 is CASSLYGDNEQFF. CDR3 DNA: TGTGCCAGCAGCTTGTACGGGGACAATGAGCAGTTCTTC. The complete variable domain, with remaining parts taken from reference TRBV5-8 and TRBJ2-1, reads EAGVTQSPTHLIKTRGQQATLRCSPISGHTSVYWYQQALGLGLQFLLWYDEGEERNRGNFPPRFSGRQFPNYSSELNVNALELEDSALYLCASSLYGDNEQFFGPGTRLTVL.

The count of this clone is one. The chain recombines TRBV15 with TRBJ2-2; 9 positions match TRBD1. The germline gives CDR1 LNHNV, CDR2 YYDKDF (reference sequence). There are 13 residues in the CDR3. The J segment lost 4 bases and the V segment lost 9 bases, leaving 3 bases of the junction unmatched. CDR3 loop: CATTGGSTGELFF. DNA of the CDR3: TGTGCCACGACAGGGGGTAGCACCGGGGAGCTGTTTTTT.

This chain connects TRBV19 to TRBJ1-6, with 10 bases lining up with TRBD1. This CDR3 has 15 amino acids. The junction had 7 bases not matched to a gene; V was cut back by 6 bases and J by 8 bases. Germline-derived CDR1 and CDR2 are LNHDA and SQIVND (reference sequence). CDR3 amino acids: CASSTTGGEDSPLHF. Written as DNA, the CDR3 is TGTGCCAGTAGCACGACAGGGGGCGAGGATTCACCCCTCCACTTT.